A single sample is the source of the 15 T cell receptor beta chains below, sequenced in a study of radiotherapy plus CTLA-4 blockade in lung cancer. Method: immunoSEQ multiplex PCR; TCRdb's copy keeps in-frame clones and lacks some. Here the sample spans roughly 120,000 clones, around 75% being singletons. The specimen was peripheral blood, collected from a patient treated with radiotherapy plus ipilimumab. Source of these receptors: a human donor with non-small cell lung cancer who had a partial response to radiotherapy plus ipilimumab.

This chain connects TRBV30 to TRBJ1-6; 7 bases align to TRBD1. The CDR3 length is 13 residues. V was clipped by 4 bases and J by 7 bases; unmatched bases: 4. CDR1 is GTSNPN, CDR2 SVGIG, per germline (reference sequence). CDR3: CAWTPGGNSPLHF. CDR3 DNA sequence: TGTGCCTGGACTCCAGGGGGGAATTCACCCCTCCACTTT. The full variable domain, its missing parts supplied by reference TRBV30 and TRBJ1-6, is SQTIHQWPATLVQPVGSPLSLECTVEGTSNPNLYWYRQAAGRGLQLLFYSVGIGQISSEVPQNLSASRPQDRQFILSSKKLLLSDSGFYLCAWTPGGNSPLHFGNGTRLTVT.

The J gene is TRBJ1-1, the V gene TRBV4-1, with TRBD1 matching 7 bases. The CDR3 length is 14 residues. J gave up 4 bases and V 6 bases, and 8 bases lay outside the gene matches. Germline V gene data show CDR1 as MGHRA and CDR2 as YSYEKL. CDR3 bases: TGCGCCAGCAGTCGAACCGCAGGGGGCACTGAAGCTTTCTTT. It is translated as CASSRTAGGTEAFF.

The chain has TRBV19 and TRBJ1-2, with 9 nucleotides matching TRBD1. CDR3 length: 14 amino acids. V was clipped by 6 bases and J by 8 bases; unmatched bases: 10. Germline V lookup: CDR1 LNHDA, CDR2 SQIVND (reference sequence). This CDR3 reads CASRGQGTIRGYTF. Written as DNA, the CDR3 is TGTGCCAGTAGGGGACAGGGAACGATCCGCGGCTACACCTTC.

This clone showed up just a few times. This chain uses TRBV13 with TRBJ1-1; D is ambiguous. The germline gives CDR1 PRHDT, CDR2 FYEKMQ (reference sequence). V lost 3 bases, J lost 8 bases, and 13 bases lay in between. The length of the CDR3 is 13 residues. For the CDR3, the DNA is TGTGCCAGCAGCTTTGCCCGGGGAGAAGAAGCTTTCTTT. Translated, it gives CASSFARGEEAFF.

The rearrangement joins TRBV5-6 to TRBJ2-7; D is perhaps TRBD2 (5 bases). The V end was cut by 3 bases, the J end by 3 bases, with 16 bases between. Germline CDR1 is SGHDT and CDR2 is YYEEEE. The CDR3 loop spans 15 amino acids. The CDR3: CASSYPTADYYEQYF. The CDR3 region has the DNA TGTGCCAGCAGCTATCCTACAGCTGACTACTACGAGCAGTACTTC.

CDR3 protein: CASLGPLGDQKNTGELFF. CDR3 in DNA: TGTGCCAGCTTAGGCCCCCTAGGGGATCAAAAGAACACCGGGGAGCTGTTTTTT. This sequence joins TRBV28 and TRBJ2-2; possible D gene TRBD1, 5 bases. Per germline, CDR1 MDHEN and CDR2 SYDVKM. Trimming stripped 8 bases from V and 1 base from J, with 23 bases between. This CDR3 is built from 18 residues.

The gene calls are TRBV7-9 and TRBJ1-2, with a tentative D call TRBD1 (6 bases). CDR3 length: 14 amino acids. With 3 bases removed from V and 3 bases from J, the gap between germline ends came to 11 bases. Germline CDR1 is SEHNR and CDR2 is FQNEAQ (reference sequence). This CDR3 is CASSFGQSDYGYTF. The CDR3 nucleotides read TGTGCCAGCAGCTTTGGACAGAGTGACTATGGCTACACCTTC.

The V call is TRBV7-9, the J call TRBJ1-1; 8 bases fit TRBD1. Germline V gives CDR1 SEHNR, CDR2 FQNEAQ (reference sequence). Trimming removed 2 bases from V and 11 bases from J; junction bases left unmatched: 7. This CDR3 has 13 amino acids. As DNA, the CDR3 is TGTGCCAGCAGCTTACAGACAGGGGTGAGGGCTTTCTTT. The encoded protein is CASSLQTGVRAFF.

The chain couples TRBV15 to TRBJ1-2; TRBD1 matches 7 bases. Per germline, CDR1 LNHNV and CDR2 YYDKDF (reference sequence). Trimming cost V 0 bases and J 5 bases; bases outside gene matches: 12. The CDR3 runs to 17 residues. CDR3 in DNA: TGTGCCACCAGCAGAGACCGTACCGGGACAGCGGTGTATGGCTACACCTTC. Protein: CATSRDRTGTAVYGYTF.

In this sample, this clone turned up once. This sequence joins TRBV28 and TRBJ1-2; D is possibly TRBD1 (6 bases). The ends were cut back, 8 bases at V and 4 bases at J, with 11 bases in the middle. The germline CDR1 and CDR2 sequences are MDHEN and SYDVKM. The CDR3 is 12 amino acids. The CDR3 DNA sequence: TGTGCCAGCGGGCAGGGGATCTATGGCTACACCTTC. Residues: CASGQGIYGYTF.

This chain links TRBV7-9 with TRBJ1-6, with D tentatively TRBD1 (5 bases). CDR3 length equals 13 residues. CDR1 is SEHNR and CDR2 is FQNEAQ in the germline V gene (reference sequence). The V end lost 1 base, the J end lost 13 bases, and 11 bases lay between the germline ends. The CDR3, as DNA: TGTGCCAGCAGCTTAGTGGGGGGTCGGCCCCTCCACTTT. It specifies CASSLVGGRPLHF.

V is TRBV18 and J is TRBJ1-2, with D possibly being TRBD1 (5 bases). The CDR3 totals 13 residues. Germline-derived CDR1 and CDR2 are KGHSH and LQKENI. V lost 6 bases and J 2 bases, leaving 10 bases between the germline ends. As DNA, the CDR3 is TGTGCCAGCTCCCCGGGGGGAAACTATGGCTACACCTTC. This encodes CASSPGGNYGYTF.

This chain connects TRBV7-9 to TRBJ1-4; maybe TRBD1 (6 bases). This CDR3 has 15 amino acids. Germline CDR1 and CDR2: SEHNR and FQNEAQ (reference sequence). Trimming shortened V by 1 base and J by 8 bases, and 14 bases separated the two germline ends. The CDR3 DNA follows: TGTGCCAGCAGCTTAGATTTACAGGGTCGGGAAAAACTGTTTTTT. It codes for CASSLDLQGREKLFF.

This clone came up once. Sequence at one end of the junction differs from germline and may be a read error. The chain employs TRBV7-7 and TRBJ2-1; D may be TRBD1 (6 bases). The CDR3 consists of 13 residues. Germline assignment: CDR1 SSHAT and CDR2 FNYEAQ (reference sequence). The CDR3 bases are TGTGCTAGCAGCCCCCGGACAGCCGGTGAGCAGTTCTTC. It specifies CASSPRTAGEQFF. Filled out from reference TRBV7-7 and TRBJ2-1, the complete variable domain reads GAGVSQSPRYKVTKRGQDVTLRCDPISSHATLYWYQQALGQGPEFLTYFNYEAQPDKSGLPSDRFSAERPEGSISTLTIQRTEQRDSAMYRCASSPRTAGEQFFGPGTRLTVL.

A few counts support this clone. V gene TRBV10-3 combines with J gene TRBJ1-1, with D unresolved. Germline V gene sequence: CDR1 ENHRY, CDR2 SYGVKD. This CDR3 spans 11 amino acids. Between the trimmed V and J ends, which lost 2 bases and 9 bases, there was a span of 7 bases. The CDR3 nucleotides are TGTGCCATCAGTGAGCTAAAACAAGCTTTCTTT. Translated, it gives CAISELKQAFF.